The entry below describes one T cell receptor (beta chain). Its antigen is undetermined. Expressed TCRB transcripts were sequenced because the entire RNA isolate underwent reverse transcription. The assay was immunoSEQ multiplex PCR, and TCRdb's table has in-frame clones only and misses some. The sample holds fewer than 300,000 clones; approximately 11% are singletons and the top ten take approximately 0.017%. CDR1 and CDR2 from the germline V gene are GTSNPN and SVGIG (reference sequence). The CDR3 is made up of 14 amino acids. V lost 0 bases, J lost 7 bases, and 10 bases lay in between. The data were taken from a study of beta chain features in type 1 diabetes. Background on the study: Examination of sorted cells across all samples involved roughly 100 million cells. The study's findings and limits: Among all four CD4+ subsets, Type 1 diabetes patients had TCRB CDR3s that were moderately but significantly shorter.

The V and J genes are TRBV30 and TRBJ1-6; the D gene is possibly TRBD1 (5 bases). Sequenced: naive CD4+ T cells from blood. The origin of this receptor is a man younger than 40 with type 1 diabetes. The CDR3 DNA follows: TGTGCCTGGAGTGTCAGGGCCGGCAATTCACCCCTCCACTTT. Translating it yields CAWSVRAGNSPLHF.